This T cell receptor beta chain originates from a study of blood T cell repertoires in COVID-19. This clone has more than one count but fewer than ten. The CDR3 is 16 amino acids. Participants classified as exposed had met a COVID-19 case within 2 weeks before study entry. Produced via immunoSEQ multiplex PCR; TCRdb's table is partial and in-frame only. The sample contains about 300,000 clones, nearly 90% of which appear only once. J is TRBJ1-6 and V is TRBV21-1; TRBD1 reflects the table's D call only, with no check against the DNA. TRBV21-1 constitutes a pseudogene. Sample: PBMCs or T cells enriched from blood (not recorded which). The receptor's source is a woman between 45 and 65 years old who had been exposed to COVID-19. The CDR3 coding sequence is TGTGCCAGCAGCCTTGACAGGCCTCCCTATAATTCACCCCTCCACTTT. It translates to CASSLDRPPYNSPLHF.